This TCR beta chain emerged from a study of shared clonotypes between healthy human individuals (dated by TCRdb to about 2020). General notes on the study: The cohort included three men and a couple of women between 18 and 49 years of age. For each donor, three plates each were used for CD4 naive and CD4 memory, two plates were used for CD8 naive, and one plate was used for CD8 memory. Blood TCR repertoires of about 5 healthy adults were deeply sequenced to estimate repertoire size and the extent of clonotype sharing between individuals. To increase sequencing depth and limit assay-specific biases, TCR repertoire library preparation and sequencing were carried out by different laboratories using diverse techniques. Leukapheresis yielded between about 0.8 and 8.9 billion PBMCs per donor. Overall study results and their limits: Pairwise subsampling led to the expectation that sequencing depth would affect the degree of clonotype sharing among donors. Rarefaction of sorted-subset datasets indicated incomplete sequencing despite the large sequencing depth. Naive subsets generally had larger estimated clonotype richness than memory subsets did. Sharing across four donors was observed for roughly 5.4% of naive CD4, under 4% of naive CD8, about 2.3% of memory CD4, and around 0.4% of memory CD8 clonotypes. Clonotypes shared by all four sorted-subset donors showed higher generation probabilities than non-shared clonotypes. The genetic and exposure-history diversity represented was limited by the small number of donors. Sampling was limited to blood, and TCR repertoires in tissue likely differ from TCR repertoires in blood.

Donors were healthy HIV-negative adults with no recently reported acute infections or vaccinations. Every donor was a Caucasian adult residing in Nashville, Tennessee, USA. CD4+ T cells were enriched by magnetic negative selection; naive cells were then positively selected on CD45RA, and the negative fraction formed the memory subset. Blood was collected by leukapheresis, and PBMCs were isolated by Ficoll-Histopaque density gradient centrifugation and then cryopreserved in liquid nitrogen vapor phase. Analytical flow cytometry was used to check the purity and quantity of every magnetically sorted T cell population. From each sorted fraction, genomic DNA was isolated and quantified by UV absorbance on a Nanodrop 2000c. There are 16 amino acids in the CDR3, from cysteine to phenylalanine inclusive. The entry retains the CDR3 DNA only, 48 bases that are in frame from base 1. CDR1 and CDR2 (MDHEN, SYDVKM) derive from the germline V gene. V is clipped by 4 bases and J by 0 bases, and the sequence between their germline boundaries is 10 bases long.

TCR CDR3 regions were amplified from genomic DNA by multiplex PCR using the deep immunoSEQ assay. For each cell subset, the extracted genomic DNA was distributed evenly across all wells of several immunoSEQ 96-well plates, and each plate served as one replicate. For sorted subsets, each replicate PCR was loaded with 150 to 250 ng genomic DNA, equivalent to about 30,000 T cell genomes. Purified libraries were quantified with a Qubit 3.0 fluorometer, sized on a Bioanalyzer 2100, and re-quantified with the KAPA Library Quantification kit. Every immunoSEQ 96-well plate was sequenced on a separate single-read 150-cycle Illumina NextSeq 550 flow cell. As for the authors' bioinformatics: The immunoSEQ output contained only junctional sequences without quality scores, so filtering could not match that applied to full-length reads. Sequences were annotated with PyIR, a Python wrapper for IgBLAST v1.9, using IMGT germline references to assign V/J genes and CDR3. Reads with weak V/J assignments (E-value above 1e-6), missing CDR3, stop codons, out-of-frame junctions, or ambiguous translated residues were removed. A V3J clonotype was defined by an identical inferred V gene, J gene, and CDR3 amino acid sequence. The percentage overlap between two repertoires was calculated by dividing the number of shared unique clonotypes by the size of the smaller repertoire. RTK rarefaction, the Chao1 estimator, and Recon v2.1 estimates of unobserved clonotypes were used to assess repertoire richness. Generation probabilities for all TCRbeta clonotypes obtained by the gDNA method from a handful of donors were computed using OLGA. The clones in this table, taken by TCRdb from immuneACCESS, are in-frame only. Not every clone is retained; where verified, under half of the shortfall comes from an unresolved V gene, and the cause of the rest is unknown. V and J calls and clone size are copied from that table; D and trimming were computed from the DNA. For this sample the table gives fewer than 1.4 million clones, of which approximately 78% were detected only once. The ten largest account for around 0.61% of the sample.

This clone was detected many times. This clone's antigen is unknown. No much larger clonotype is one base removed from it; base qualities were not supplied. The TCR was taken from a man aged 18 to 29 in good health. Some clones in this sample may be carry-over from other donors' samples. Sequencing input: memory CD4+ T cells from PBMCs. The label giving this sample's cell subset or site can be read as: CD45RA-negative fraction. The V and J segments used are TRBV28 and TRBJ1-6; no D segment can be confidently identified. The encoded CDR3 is CASSYQKGSYNSPLHF. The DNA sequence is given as TGTGCCAGCAGTTACCAAAAGGGCTCCTATAATTCACCCCTCCACTTT.